The rows below give T cell receptor beta chains drawn from one sample of a study of cytomegalovirus exposure and HLA in healthy donors. Measured with immunoSEQ multiplex PCR; TCRdb has only the in-frame clones, and not every one. The table records roughly 120,000 clones, roughly four fifths of them present only once. Sequencing input: PBMCs. These receptors came from a man in his forties or fifties in good health and CMV-seronegative. Both conserved end residues are part of each CDR3. A D gene is named only where the DNA matches it firmly. Clone size is shown for a subset of rows, as once, few, many or a class of expanded clone.

>few|TRBV19|-|TRBJ2-3
TGTGCCAGTAGTCAGGGTTCAGATACGCAGTATTTT
CASSQGSDTQYF
>-|TRBV29-1|-|TRBJ1-2
TGCAGCGTTGGACAGGATCGGGGCTACACCTTC
CSVGQDRGYTF
>-|TRBV7-2|TRBD1|TRBJ1-2
TGTGCCAGCAGCCCACAGGGGAACGAGGCGGGTGGCTACACCTTC
CASSPQGNEAGGYTF
>-|TRBV28|TRBD2|TRBJ2-3
TGTGCCAGCAGTTTCCCACGTACAGCGGGGACAGATACGCAGTATTTT
CASSFPRTAGTDTQYF
>-|TRBV19|-|TRBJ1-1
TGTGCCAGTAGTTCCATATACAGGGCCAACATGAACACTGAAGCTTTCTTT
CASSSIYRANMNTEAFF
>-|TRBV6-1|-|TRBJ1-2
TGTGCCAGCAGAACAAACGCCGGGGAGGGCTACACCTTC
CASRTNAGEGYTF
>-|TRBV18|-|TRBJ2-5
TGTGCCAGCTCACCACTCATGGGCAAAGAGACCCAGTACTTC
CASSPLMGKETQYF
>-|TRBV30|TRBD1|TRBJ1-6
TGTGCCGGAGGTAGGACAGGGGGTAATTCACCCCTCCACTTT
CAGGRTGGNSPLHF
>-|TRBV6-1|TRBD1|TRBJ1-2
TGTGCCAGCAGTAAAGCTGGACAGGGAAACGGCTACACCTTC
CASSKAGQGNGYTF
>-|TRBV28|-|TRBJ2-3
TGTGCCAGCAGTTTAGGAGGGATGAGCACAGATACGCAGTATTTT
CASSLGGMSTDTQYF
>-|TRBV4-1|TRBD2|TRBJ2-3
TGCGCCAGCAGCCAAGATGGAGCGGGGGGGACGCCAGATACGCAGTATTTT
CASSQDGAGGTPDTQYF
>-|TRBV27|TRBD1|TRBJ2-2
TGTGCCAGCAGTTTAAGGTGGCAGGGGGCGGGAAACACCGGGGAGCTGTTTTTT
CASSLRWQGAGNTGELFF
>-|TRBV5-4|TRBD1|TRBJ2-3
TGTGCCAGCAGCTCGGGACAGGGGGTCGGCACAGATACGCAGTATTTT
CASSSGQGVGTDTQYF
>-|TRBV14|-|TRBJ1-2
TGTGCCCCCAACCCAGGGAACACTGGCTACACCTTC
CAPNPGNTGYTF
>-|TRBV7-9|TRBD1|TRBJ1-4
TGTTCCAGCAGCTTAACAGGGGTAGGCGAAAAACTGTTTTTT
CSSSLTGVGEKLFF
>-|TRBV7-2|-|TRBJ1-5
TGTGCCAGCACCACCCCCGGGGGTACTCAGCCCCAGCATTTT
CASTTPGGTQPQHF
>-|TRBV29-1|-|TRBJ2-1
TGCAGCGTTTACAGAAATGAGCAGTTCTTC
CSVYRNEQFF
>-|TRBV7-9|-|TRBJ2-5
TGTGCCAGCGGTATAGCGAGCGAGACCCAGTACTTC
CASGIASETQYF
>-|TRBV4-2|-|TRBJ1-1
TGTGCCAGCAGCGCTCGGACGGGGGGTTTGGACACTGAAGCTTTCTTT
CASSARTGGLDTEAFF